The clone carrying this T cell receptor (beta chain) was detected a few times. Antigen unknown. This specimen comes from a study of human T cells and chemical hapten exposure. The study, taken as a whole, reports: With alopecia, donors may have immune responses unlike healthy people's. Expanded TCRs were compared with controls, and the expanded TCRs formed significantly more large CDR3 similarity clusters.

One entry per CDR3 protein results from TCRdb running MiXCR on the RACE reads. The sample has fewer than 140,000 distinct CDR3 sequences, 9% to 15% seen once; the top ten hold around 1.6%. Time point specified: pre-sensitization, week 0. Treatment specified: therapeutic diphenylcyclopropenone sensitization with weekly scalp DPC. Sequencing was performed on whole blood, taken in connection with sensitization to the hapten diphenylcyclopropenone (DPC). This clonotype was obtained from a woman aged 45-60 years with alopecia areata. Some clones in this sample may be carry-over from other donors' samples.

CDR3 region: CATSGGRSNQPQHF. The DNA of the CDR3 is TGTGCCACCAGCGGCGGGAGGAGCAATCAGCCCCAGCATTTT. The chain recombines TRBV24-1 with TRBJ1-5; D not certain. Trimming left V 7 bases short and J 1 base short, with 10 bases between. This CDR3 contains 14 residues. Germline lookup yields CDR1 KGHDR and CDR2 SFDVKD.